These 22 T cell receptor beta chains were all obtained from the same sample, sequenced in a study of CD4+ T cells in melanoma. Clones were read by immunoSEQ multiplex PCR, and TCRdb kept only the in-frame ones, dropping some. The repertoire holds over 100,000 clones, with 92% as singletons. Sequencing was performed on peripheral blood. The receptors originated from a human donor with melanoma.

The chain employs TRBV2 and TRBJ2-2, with unresolved D. This CDR3 contains 15 residues. Trimming took 7 bases from V and 0 from J, leaving 12 bases between them. CDR1 and CDR2 from the germline V gene are SNHLY and FYNNEI. CDR3 DNA: TGTGCCAGCAAGTTCGGCCAGCCGAACACCGGGGAGCTGTTTTTT. Translated, it gives CASKFGQPNTGELFF.

This clone occurred a few times. The chain joins TRBV2 to TRBJ1-5, with a tentative D call TRBD1 (5 bases). V lost 6 bases, J lost 5 bases, and 17 bases lay in between. The germline gives CDR1 SNHLY, CDR2 FYNNEI. The CDR3 sequence is 15 residues long. CDR3 sequence reads: CASRGGMAQHQPQHF. The CDR3 region has the DNA TGTGCCAGCAGGGGGGGGATGGCACAACATCAGCCCCAGCATTTT.

The chain combines TRBV21-1 with TRBJ2-1; the table gives TRBD2 as D, unverified against the DNA. TRBV21-1 is recorded as a pseudogene. This CDR3 spans 15 amino acids. CDR3 sequence (DNA): TGTGCCAGCAGCAACGGCGGGAGGGCGCGCAATGAGCAGTTCTTC. It codes for CASSNGGRARNEQFF.

The genes are TRBV15 and TRBJ1-5; D not certain. This CDR3 is built from 15 residues. V was cut by 6 bases and J by 0 bases, with 12 bases left in between. CDR1 LNHNV and CDR2 YYDKDF come from the germline V gene (reference sequence). The CDR3 reads CATRITEDSNQPQHF. The CDR3 DNA reads as TGTGCCACCAGGATTACAGAGGATAGCAATCAGCCCCAGCATTTT.

The J gene is TRBJ2-2, the V gene TRBV4-1, with 8 nucleotides matching TRBD2. The CDR3 has 17 amino acids. Per the germline V gene, CDR1 is MGHRA and CDR2 is YSYEKL. Trimming at V came to 7 bases and at J to 1 base, leaving 11 bases not matched to a gene. Here the CDR3 reads CASTLRVSGRNTGELFF. As DNA, the CDR3 is TGCGCCAGCACCCTTAGGGTCAGCGGGAGGAACACCGGGGAGCTGTTTTTT.

The chain employs TRBV5-6 and TRBJ1-1; TRBD1 might be the D (5 bases). The CDR3 extends over 14 amino acids. Trimming took off 2 bases at V and 1 base at J, with 9 bases between the two ends. The germline gives CDR1 SGHDT, CDR2 YYEEEE. CDR3 DNA: TGTGCCAGCAGCTTTCGGGGGGGGAACACTGAAGCTTTCTTT. It yields the protein CASSFRGGNTEAFF.

The chain carries TRBV13 and TRBJ2-5, with 8 bases fitting TRBD2. The V segment lost 0 bases and the J segment 5 bases; nucleotides outside the gene matches: 11. The CDR3 sequence is 17 residues long. CDR1 PRHDT and CDR2 FYEKMQ come from the germline V gene (reference sequence). CDR3 in amino acids: CASSLGLRGGLRETQYF. CDR3 in DNA: TGTGCCAGCAGCTTAGGCCTACGCGGGGGGCTCCGGGAGACCCAGTACTTC.

The chain has TRBV5-1 and TRBJ2-3, with TRBD2 identical over 9 bases. CDR1 SGHRS and CDR2 YFSETQ come from the germline V gene. This CDR3 has 15 amino acids. The trim removed 5 bases at V and 2 bases at J, leaving 6 bases unmatched. The CDR3 DNA is TGCGCCAGCAGTATAGCGGGGGTCTCCACAGATACGCAGTATTTT. This encodes CASSIAGVSTDTQYF.

This chain joins TRBV5-1 and TRBJ2-2; 8 bases are a match to TRBD1. The CDR3 consists of 16 residues. The V and J ends lost 1 base and 5 bases, in that order; junction bases with no gene match: 7. Germline values: CDR1 SGHRS, CDR2 YFSETQ. CDR3 sequence (DNA): TGCGCCAGCAGCTTGACGGACAGGGTAATAACCGGGGAGCTGTTTTTT. Its protein product is CASSLTDRVITGELFF.

This chain links TRBV19 with TRBJ2-7; D perhaps matches TRBD2 (5 bases). Germline assignment: CDR1 LNHDA and CDR2 SQIVND (reference sequence). The CDR3 extends over 15 amino acids. Trimming pared 1 base from V and 0 bases from J, leaving 10 bases between. For the CDR3, the DNA is TGTGCCAGTAGTATAGTGGCGGGTAGCTCCTACGAGCAGTACTTC. It encodes CASSIVAGSSYEQYF. Using reference TRBV19 and TRBJ2-7 for the parts outside the CDR3, the full variable domain is DGGITQSPKYLFRKEGQNVTLSCEQNLNHDAMYWYRQDPGQGLRLIYYSQIVNDFQKGDIAEGYSVSREKKESFPLTVTSAQKNPTAFYLCASSIVAGSSYEQYFGPGTRLTVT.

This rearrangement joins TRBV4-3 to TRBJ1-4; D gene ambiguous. The V end was cut by 4 bases, the J end by 0 bases, with 12 bases between. This CDR3 is 16 amino acids long. CDR1 is LGHNA and CDR2 is YSLEER in the germline V gene. The CDR3 DNA is TGCGCCAGCAGCCGCGGAGGCAAGGCAACTAATGAAAAACTGTTTTTT. It encodes CASSRGGKATNEKLFF.

This clone was observed a single time. Within the sample, other DNA sequences also encode this same CDR3. This sequence joins TRBV15 and TRBJ2-5; the D gene is possibly TRBD1 (6 bases). Trimming shortened V by 2 bases and J by 4 bases, and 14 bases separated the two germline ends. There are 15 residues in the CDR3. Germline V gives CDR1 LNHNV, CDR2 YYDKDF (reference sequence). Written as DNA, the CDR3 is TGTGCCACCAGCAGAAACAGGGAGAGGAGAGAGACCCAGTACTTC. Encoded protein: CATSRNRERRETQYF.

This clone appeared a single time. The chain couples TRBV4-2 to TRBJ2-3; D is unresolved. V gave up 0 bases and J gave up 8 bases, with 9 bases separating them. Germline assignment: CDR1 LGHNA and CDR2 YNFKEQ. The CDR3 extends over 13 amino acids. CDR3 sequence: CASSQDLLGTQYF. The CDR3 nucleotides read TGTGCCAGCAGCCAAGATCTCCTCGGTACGCAGTATTTT.

The rearrangement uses TRBV2 and TRBJ2-1, with TRBD2 matching 10 bases. This CDR3 has 15 amino acids. Germline-derived CDR1 and CDR2 are SNHLY and FYNNEI. The ends lost 7 bases at V and 4 bases at J; junction bases unmatched: 7. The CDR3 reads CASKASGSQYNEQFF. CDR3 sequence (DNA): TGTGCCAGCAAGGCTAGCGGGAGCCAATACAATGAGCAGTTCTTC.

V usage is TRBV5-8 and J usage is TRBJ1-2, with unresolved D. Germline CDR1 reads SGHTS; CDR2 reads YDEGEE. The CDR3 consists of 15 residues. Trimming removed 3 bases from V and 4 bases from J, with 16 bases in between. This CDR3 reads CASSSEEYGGYGYTF. DNA of the CDR3: TGTGCCAGCAGCTCGGAAGAGTATGGAGGCTATGGCTACACCTTC.

The rearrangement joins TRBV5-1 to TRBJ2-6; 8 nucleotides line up with TRBD1. The V gene end was trimmed by 7 bases and the J gene end by 3 bases; junction bases not matched to a gene: 6. CDR1 is SGHRS and CDR2 is YFSETQ in the germline V gene. The CDR3 extends over 15 amino acids. CDR3: CASQGAASGANVLTF. CDR3 in DNA: TGCGCCAGCCAGGGGGCTGCGAGTGGGGCCAACGTCCTGACTTTC.

The J gene is TRBJ1-6, the V gene TRBV7-6; D gene uncertain. V shed 2 bases and J shed 5 bases, with 7 bases lying between them. From germline, CDR1 is SGHVS and CDR2 FNYEAQ. The CDR3 loop spans 14 amino acids. The CDR3 nucleotides are TGTGCCAGCAGCTTAAGAGTCGATAATTCACCCCTCCACTTT. Translating it yields CASSLRVDNSPLHF.

This clone was observed once. V gene TRBV19 combines with J gene TRBJ2-5; D gene ambiguous. The V gene lost 10 bases and the J gene lost 4 bases, with 19 bases spanning the gap. This CDR3 has 14 residues. The V gene's germline CDR1 is LNHDA and CDR2 SQIVND (reference sequence). The CDR3: CAKELSDKGETQYF. The CDR3 DNA follows: TGTGCCAAGGAGTTGTCCGATAAGGGAGAGACCCAGTACTTC.

The chain links TRBV19 to TRBJ2-7; a possible D gene is TRBD1 (5 bases). There are 14 residues in the CDR3. Per germline, CDR1 LNHDA and CDR2 SQIVND (reference sequence). The V end lost 4 bases, the J end lost 6 bases, and 16 bases lay between the germline ends. Here the CDR3 reads CASSTLWGPGEQYF. CDR3 sequence (DNA): TGTGCCAGTAGTACCCTCTGGGGCCCGGGCGAGCAGTACTTC.

This chain links TRBV11-2 with TRBJ2-7; 7 bases align to TRBD2. Trimming took 1 base from V and 2 from J; bases not matched to a gene: 5. CDR1 and CDR2 from the germline V gene are SGHAT and FQNNGV. This CDR3 is 15 amino acids long. CDR3 sequence reads: CASSLAASGTYEQYF. The DNA for the CDR3 is TGTGCCAGCAGCTTAGCGGCTAGCGGCACCTACGAGCAGTACTTC.

This rearrangement joins TRBV11-3 to TRBJ2-3, with 15 bases fitting TRBD2. This CDR3 is 16 amino acids long. Trimming took 5 bases from V and 4 from J; bases not matched to a gene: 4. CDR1 SGHNT and CDR2 YENEEA come from the germline V gene. As DNA, the CDR3 is TGTGCCAGCAGCCCGCGGACTAGCGGGGGGGCAGATACGCAGTATTTT. This gives the protein CASSPRTSGGADTQYF.

The chain recombines TRBV5-6 with TRBJ2-1; 8 nucleotides align to TRBD2. The germline CDR1 and CDR2 sequences are SGHDT and YYEEEE. This CDR3 is 16 amino acids long. J gave up 4 bases and V 2 bases, and 8 bases lay outside the gene matches. The CDR3 here is CASSFGRASGYNEQFF. The CDR3, as DNA: TGTGCCAGCAGCTTTGGGCGAGCTAGCGGGTACAATGAGCAGTTCTTC.